This T cell receptor beta chain was obtained from a study of blood T cell repertoires in COVID-19. Study summary: COVID-19 samples from acute and convalescent phases originated in the United States, Italy and Spain. The analysed material was cDNA or gDNA that came from T cells, B-cell-depleted T cells, or PBMCs.

In the original workflow: For nucleated cells, counts were estimated from reference gene primer amplification. Clones were read by immunoSEQ multiplex PCR, and TCRdb kept only the in-frame ones, dropping some. The V and J calls and clone size were taken over from that table, and D and trimming were inferred from the DNA. The table shows around 50,000 clones, with about 82% occurring only once. Unmatched junction bases numbered 11, after V lost 4 bases and J lost 9 bases. The CDR3 consists of 16 residues. Germline CDR1 reads SGHRS; CDR2 reads YFSETQ. A single count supports this clone. The source is a woman of 80 years or more with acute or convalescent COVID-19. Specimen: peripheral blood. This rearrangement joins TRBV5-1 to TRBJ2-1; 12 nucleotides align to TRBD2. This chain's CDR3 is CASSPRTSGTFREQFF. CDR3 nucleotides: TGCGCCAGCAGCCCGAGGACTAGCGGGACCTTCCGTGAGCAGTTCTTC.